These 9 T cell receptor beta chains were sequenced from one sample in a study of neurological immune-mediated disorders. TCRdb recomputed calls from the 5' RACE reads with MiXCR, one row per CDR3 protein. The profile covers roughly 40,000 distinct CDR3 sequences, with 2% to 2.5% appearing a single time and approximately 2.3% taken by the ten largest. The sequenced material came from PBMCs. These receptors were taken from a man between 50 and 59 years old with multiple sclerosis.

This clonotype was observed many times. This chain links TRBV20-1 with TRBJ1-1, with a possible D match to TRBD1 (5 bases). Germline V gene data show CDR1 as DFQATT and CDR2 as SNEGSKA (reference sequence). Between the trimmed V and J ends, which lost 6 bases and 0 bases, there was a span of 8 bases. The CDR3 runs 12 residues. The CDR3 is CSAQGMNTEAFF. DNA for the CDR3: TGCAGTGCCCAGGGCATGAACACTGAAGCTTTCTTT.

This clonotype has at least ten counts. The chain joins TRBV27 to TRBJ1-1; D not resolved. Per the germline V gene, CDR1 is MNHEY and CDR2 is SMNVEV (reference sequence). Trimming removed 3 bases from V and 3 bases from J, with 11 bases in between. The CDR3 has 14 residues. CDR3 bases: TGTGCCAGCAGTTTGATGGAGGGTTACACTGAAGCTTTCTTT. Amino acids: CASSLMEGYTEAFF.

This clonotype was picked up many times. The V gene is TRBV20-1, the J gene TRBJ2-7; 8 bases line up with TRBD2. This CDR3 has 17 amino acids. Losses at the gene ends were 0 bases for V and 5 bases for J; bases not matched to a gene: 15. Looked up from germline, CDR1 is DFQATT and CDR2 is SNEGSKA (reference sequence). In DNA, the CDR3 is TGCAGTGCTAGAGAGCCCCGCGGGGGGTCCTACGGCGACGAGCAGTACTTC. Residues: CSAREPRGGSYGDEQYF.

At least ten counts were recorded for this clonotype. V and J are TRBV7-2 and TRBJ2-7; no definite D call. V lost 0 bases and J 1 base, leaving 7 bases between the germline ends. This CDR3 comprises 14 residues. Germline values: CDR1 SGHTA, CDR2 FQGNSA. The CDR3: CASSLAVSSYEQYF. DNA for the CDR3: TGTGCCAGCAGCTTAGCTGTCAGTTCCTACGAGCAGTACTTC.

This clonotype was counted ten times or more. One end of the junction is discordant with germline, which a read error may explain. This chain connects TRBV28 to TRBJ1-5; 8 positions agree with TRBD1. Germline V lookup: CDR1 MDHEN, CDR2 SYDVKM. The CDR3 consists of 13 residues. This CDR3 reads CASSFRGHQPQNF. The DNA of the CDR3 is TGTGCCAGCAGTTTCAGGGGGCATCAGCCCCAGAATTTT.

This clonotype has at least ten counts. The chain carries TRBV20-1 and TRBJ1-1; a weak D match, TRBD1 (5 bases). This CDR3 contains 13 residues. Germline V CDR1 and CDR2: DFQATT, SNEGSKA (reference sequence). V gave up 3 bases and J gave up 1 base, with 9 bases separating them. This CDR3 reads CSARRGSNTEAFF. The CDR3 DNA is TGCAGTGCTAGGCGGGGCTCGAACACTGAAGCTTTCTTT.

For this clonotype: A junction boundary mismatches the germline segment, possibly from a read error. The V call is TRBV4-3, the J call TRBJ2-2; no clear D. This CDR3 is 13 amino acids long. Looked up from germline, CDR1 is LGHNA and CDR2 is YSLEER. The CDR3 region has the DNA TGCGCCAGCAGCCAAGATTTCACCAGGGAGCTGTTTTTT. This encodes CASSQDFTRELFF.

Worth noting for this clonotype: This could be a read error, since a much larger clone is one nucleotide away. The rearrangement uses TRBV7-9 and TRBJ2-7; 7 bases are shared with TRBD1. CDR1 is SEHNR, CDR2 FQNEAQ, per germline (reference sequence). The CDR3 length is 12 residues. The J segment lost 5 bases and the V segment lost 5 bases, leaving 3 bases of the junction unmatched. The CDR3 protein is CASSTGVDEQYV. CDR3 nucleotide sequence: TGTGCCAGCAGCACAGGGGTCGACGAGCAGTACGTC.

At least ten counts were recorded for this clonotype. The CDR3 protein is CASSQDSDTEAFF. In DNA form, the CDR3 reads TGTGCCAGCAGCCAGGACAGCGACACTGAAGCTTTCTTT. The chain links TRBV21-1 to TRBJ1-1; the table's D call, TRBD1, was not checked against the DNA. TRBV21-1 represents a pseudogene. The CDR3 is 13 residues long.